One TCR beta chain is described in this entry. As yet, its antigen is unknown. TCR alpha and TCR beta cDNA libraries with sample barcodes and UMIs came from 5'RACE using constant-segment primers. One entry per CDR3 protein, called by TCRdb with MiXCR from the 5' RACE reads. The data contain 260,000 or so distinct CDR3 sequences, over 15% of them singletons. This sample is drawn from a study of T-cell memory formation after mild COVID-19. Findings and limits, study-wide: CD4+ contracting clones lay mainly in CM and EM, CD8+ ones in EMRA. Researchers could not confirm that second-wave clones peaking on day 37 targeted SARS-CoV-2.

V was clipped by 0 bases and J by 10 bases; unmatched bases: 9. CDR1 and CDR2 (germline): SGHRS, YFSETQ. The CDR3 has 15 amino acids. The source of this sequence is a man in his late teens or twenties who had mild COVID-19 (a few samples of this study predate the infection). Cell type and time point are not known. Sample: PBMCs or a T cell subset sorted from them (not recorded which). The rearrangement joins TRBV5-1 to TRBJ1-2; 10 bases line up with TRBD1. CDR3 sequence reads: CASSLAPGQGSDYTF. The CDR3 nucleotides are TGCGCCAGCAGCTTGGCCCCGGGACAGGGGTCTGACTACACCTTC.